Shown below are 18 T cell receptor beta chains from a single sample sequenced in a study of Graves' ophthalmopathy and Graves' hyperthyroidism. The authors amplified TCR beta CDR3 regions, and they did so from RNA transcripts for repertoire sequencing. An initial RT-PCR round employing HTBI primers preceded a second-round multiplex PCR. TCRdb re-derived calls from the multiplex PCR reads in MiXCR, one entry per CDR3 protein. The data show 300,000 to 450,000 distinct CDR3 sequences, about a sixth seen once. Source material: peripheral blood. These receptors were obtained from an adult woman with stable Graves' hyperthyroidism.

This clonotype was observed once. This rearrangement joins TRBV11-2 to TRBJ1-1, with 11 bases lining up with TRBD1. The CDR3 is 15 residues long. Germline V gene sequence: CDR1 SGHAT, CDR2 FQNNGV. V lost 3 bases to trimming and J lost 11 bases; unmatched junction nucleotides: 11. The CDR3 sequence: CASSFGQGATQSAFF. In DNA form, the CDR3 reads TGTGCCAGCAGCTTCGGACAGGGGGCGACTCAGTCGGCTTTCTTT.

This clonotype was seen repeatedly, ten times or more. The chain links TRBV12-5 to TRBJ2-7; TRBD2 might be the D (6 bases). The CDR3 length is 13 residues. Trimming took 3 bases from V and 3 from J, leaving 9 bases between them. Germline loops: CDR1 LGHNT, CDR2 FRNRAP. The DNA of the CDR3 is TGTGCTAGTGGTTTAGGAGGGGACTACGAGCAGTACTTC. Translating gives CASGLGGDYEQYF.

This clonotype has at least ten counts. The chain recombines TRBV18 with TRBJ1-6; D is perhaps TRBD1 (5 bases). Trimming removed 4 bases at V and 7 bases at J, with 11 bases between. CDR3 size: 14 residues. CDR1 and CDR2 from the germline V gene are KGHSH and LQKENI. CDR3 in amino acids: CASSRSRDNSPLHF. Here the CDR3 DNA reads TGTGCCAGCTCACGGTCCCGGGACAATTCACCCCTCCACTTT.

This clonotype was recorded a few times. The genes are TRBV20-1 and TRBJ2-4; D is unresolved. Germline V CDR1 and CDR2: DFQATT, SNEGSKA (reference sequence). Trimming removed 0 bases at V and 4 bases at J, with 7 bases between. The CDR3 is made up of 13 amino acids. CDR3 in DNA: TGCAGTGCTAGAGAGGCCCCTAAAAACATTCAGTACTTC. Translation: CSAREAPKNIQYF.

This clonotype was observed at least ten times. V is TRBV6-2 or TRBV6-3 and J is TRBJ1-1; no firm D call. CDR1 MNHEY and CDR2 SVGEGT come from the germline V gene. Between the trimmed V and J ends, which lost 4 bases and 0 bases, there was a span of 9 bases. The CDR3 extends over 14 amino acids. In DNA, the CDR3 is TGTGCCAGCAGTTCAGAGGGCCTGAACACTGAAGCTTTCTTT. It is translated as CASSSEGLNTEAFF.

This clonotype was picked up many times. The CDR3 DNA is TGTGCCTGGAGTATCACAGGCCTAGAGACCCAGTACTTC. Translation: CAWSITGLETQYF. V usage is TRBV30 and J usage is TRBJ2-5; a weak D match, TRBD1 (5 bases). Looked up from germline, CDR1 is GTSNPN and CDR2 is SVGIG (reference sequence). CDR3 length: 13 residues. V dropped 2 bases and J dropped 4 bases, with 11 bases sitting between them.

This clonotype was seen many times. The junction departs from germline at one end; a sequencing error may be responsible. The V gene is TRBV7-7, the J gene TRBJ2-5, with a weak D call TRBD1 (6 bases). CDR3 length equals 15 residues. The V gene's germline CDR1 is SSHAT and CDR2 FNYEAQ (reference sequence). CDR3 nucleotide sequence: TGTGCTAGCAGGCCACAGGGAGCCCCCAGTGAGACCCAGTACTTC. Translation gives CASRPQGAPSETQYF.

This clonotype was detected many times. This chain links TRBV6-2 or TRBV6-3 with TRBJ1-1; 9 nucleotides line up with TRBD1. V was clipped by 6 bases and J by 7 bases; unmatched bases: 21. The CDR3 consists of 18 residues. The V gene's germline CDR1 is MNHEY and CDR2 SVGEGT. Here the CDR3 DNA reads TGTGCCAGCAGAAAGTTGGGCACAGGGGGCGGGGAACAGTTTGAAGCTTTCTTT. Encoded protein: CASRKLGTGGGEQFEAFF.

In its sample, this clonotype was seen a few times. V gene TRBV28 combines with J gene TRBJ1-5; D gene unclear. Per the germline V gene, CDR1 is MDHEN and CDR2 is SYDVKM. V lost 6 bases and J lost 0, with 18 bases in between. This CDR3 region has 17 residues. The chain's CDR3 is CASSRSLQKISNQPQHF. The CDR3 nucleotides read TGTGCCAGCAGCCGAAGTCTCCAGAAAATTAGCAATCAGCCCCAGCATTTT.

The chain employs TRBV19 and TRBJ2-7, with 7 positions matching TRBD1. The CDR3 is made up of 15 amino acids. Trimming took 5 bases from V and 2 from J; bases not matched to a gene: 9. CDR1 is LNHDA, CDR2 SQIVND, per germline (reference sequence). This chain's CDR3 is CASSGNRGDPYEQYF. The CDR3 nucleotides read TGTGCCAGTAGTGGCAACAGGGGAGATCCCTACGAGCAGTACTTC.

The chain is built from TRBV3-1 and TRBJ2-5; D is perhaps TRBD1 or TRBD2 (6 bases each). The CDR3 loop spans 17 amino acids. Trimming took off 1 base at V and 6 bases at J, with 21 bases between the two ends. Germline lookup yields CDR1 LGHDT and CDR2 YNNKEL (reference sequence). CDR3 amino acids: CASSQVGWGGGLKTQYF. The CDR3 DNA sequence: TGTGCCAGCAGCCAAGTTGGGTGGGGTGGGGGGCTGAAGACCCAGTACTTC.

This clonotype was counted once. This chain joins TRBV6-1 and TRBJ1-1, with D tentatively TRBD1 (6 bases). The CDR3 consists of 11 residues. CDR1 MNHNS and CDR2 SASEGT come from the germline V gene. The V and J ends lost 6 bases and 8 bases respectively, with 10 bases between them. CDR3: CASRWTAEAFF. CDR3 in DNA: TGTGCCAGCAGATGGACAGCAGAAGCTTTCTTT.

There are many counts of this clonotype. This chain links TRBV28 with TRBJ2-7, with D perhaps TRBD2 (6 bases). Germline V gene data show CDR1 as MDHEN and CDR2 as SYDVKM. The CDR3 has 14 amino acids. The V end was cut by 3 bases, the J end by 6 bases, with 15 bases between. The CDR3 loop is CASSFFQVGGEQYF. The CDR3, as DNA: TGTGCCAGCAGTTTTTTCCAGGTGGGGGGCGAGCAGTACTTC.

This clonotype appeared many times. V gene TRBV4-1 combines with J gene TRBJ2-7; tentative D call: TRBD2 (7 bases). V shed 0 bases and J shed 6 bases, with 18 bases lying between them. CDR3 length: 16 residues. CDR1 is MGHRA and CDR2 is YSYEKL in the germline V gene. The CDR3 DNA follows: TGCGCCAGCAGCCAAGATGGGGGAAGGGGGGGCAGCGAGCAGTACTTC. Translated, it gives CASSQDGGRGGSEQYF.

This clonotype came up many times. CDR3 nucleotides: TGTGCCAGCAGTTTAGGTAGTATCCAGCCCCAGCATTTT. Translating gives CASSLGSIQPQHF. V and J are TRBV12-3 or TRBV12-4 and TRBJ1-5; D gene ambiguous. CDR3 length: 13 amino acids. V was cut by 1 base and J by 7 bases, with 8 bases left in between.

This clonotype appeared many times. V and J are TRBV18 and TRBJ2-5; D is uncertain. From germline, CDR1 is KGHSH and CDR2 LQKENI. Trimming removed 3 bases from V and 3 bases from J, with 8 bases in between. CDR3 size: 13 residues. In nucleotides, the CDR3 is TGTGCCAGCTCACCTAAATCAGAAGAGACCCAGTACTTC. Translating gives CASSPKSEETQYF.

In its sample, this clonotype was seen many times. The rearrangement uses TRBV29-1 and TRBJ1-2; 7 bases agree with TRBD1. Germline lookup yields CDR1 SQVTM and CDR2 ANQGSEA. V lost 7 bases to trimming and J lost 7 bases; unmatched junction nucleotides: 12. This CDR3 is 13 amino acids long. The CDR3, as DNA: TGCAGCGCAGGGCCCGGGACAGCCCTTGGCTACACCTTC. This gives the protein CSAGPGTALGYTF.

V and J are TRBV28 and TRBJ2-7; possible D gene TRBD2, 7 bases. This CDR3 region has 13 residues. Germline CDR1 is MDHEN and CDR2 is SYDVKM. V lost 10 bases and J 2 bases, leaving 15 bases between the germline ends. CDR3 nucleotides: TGTGCCATCCGAGGCGGGGGCGCCTACGAGCAGTACTTC. This translates into CAIRGGGAYEQYF.